The TCR beta chain under discussion was sequenced for a study of cytomegalovirus exposure and HLA in healthy donors. Among the donors, all were healthy bone marrow donors. The CDR3 loop spans 14 amino acids. The germline V gene has CDR1 SGHRS and CDR2 YFSETQ. V was shortened by 0 bases and J by 10 bases, with 16 bases between the two germline ends. This PCR relied on a set of 60 Vbeta primers and 13 Jbeta primers. As handled by the study authors: Per a later analysis, the number of unique TCR beta chains was around 79 million, of which around 10 million were shared. Sequencing was performed with immunoSEQ multiplex PCR; in TCRdb, only in-frame clones are kept and a portion is missing. V and J calls and clone size are copied from that table; D and trimming were computed from the DNA. Found here are 150,000 or so clones, 70% to 85% of them singletons; the top ten hold roughly 6.7%.

Sequenced input: PBMCs. The rearrangement uses TRBV5-1 and TRBJ1-2; maybe TRBD1 (5 bases). This TCR was recovered from a man in his fifties in good health and CMV-seropositive. The CDR3 protein is CASSLGGREIAYTF. DNA for the CDR3: TGCGCCAGCAGCTTGGGTGGCAGGGAAATTGCCTACACCTTC.